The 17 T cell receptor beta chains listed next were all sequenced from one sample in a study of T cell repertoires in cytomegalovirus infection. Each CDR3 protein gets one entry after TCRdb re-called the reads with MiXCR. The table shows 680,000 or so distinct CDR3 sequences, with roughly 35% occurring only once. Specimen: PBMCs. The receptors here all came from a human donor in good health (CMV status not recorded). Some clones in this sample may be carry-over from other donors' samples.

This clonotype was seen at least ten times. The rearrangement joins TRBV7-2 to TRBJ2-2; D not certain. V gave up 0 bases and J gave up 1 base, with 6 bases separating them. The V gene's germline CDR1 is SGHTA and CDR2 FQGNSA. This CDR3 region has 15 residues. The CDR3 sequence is CASSLAPRNTGELFF. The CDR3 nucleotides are TGTGCCAGCAGCTTAGCGCCCCGGAACACCGGGGAGCTGTTTTTT.

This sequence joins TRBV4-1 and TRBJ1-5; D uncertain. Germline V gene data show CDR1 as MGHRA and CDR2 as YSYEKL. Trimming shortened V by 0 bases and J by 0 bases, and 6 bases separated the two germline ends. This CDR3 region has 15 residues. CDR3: CASSQDPNSNQPQHF. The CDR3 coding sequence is TGCGCCAGCAGCCAAGACCCGAATAGCAATCAGCCCCAGCATTTT.

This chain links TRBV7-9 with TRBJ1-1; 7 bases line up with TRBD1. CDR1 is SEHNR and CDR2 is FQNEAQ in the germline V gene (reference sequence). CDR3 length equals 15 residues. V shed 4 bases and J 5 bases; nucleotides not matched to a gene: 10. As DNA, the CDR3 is TGTGCCAGCAGCTCATCCGACAGGGCGAGGACTGAAGCTTTCTTT. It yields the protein CASSSSDRARTEAFF.

The CDR3: CSVVLAANYEQYF. In DNA form, the CDR3 reads TGCAGCGTTGTGCTAGCGGCGAACTACGAGCAGTACTTC. The chain employs TRBV29-1 and TRBJ2-7; 7 nucleotides line up with TRBD2. CDR3 length equals 13 residues. J lost 3 bases, V lost 4 bases, and 6 bases had no gene match. CDR1 and CDR2 from the germline V gene are SQVTM and ANQGSEA.

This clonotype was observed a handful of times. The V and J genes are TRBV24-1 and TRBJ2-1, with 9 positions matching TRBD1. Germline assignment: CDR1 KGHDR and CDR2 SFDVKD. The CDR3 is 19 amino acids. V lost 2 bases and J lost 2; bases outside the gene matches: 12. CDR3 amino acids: CATSDSLVRDRATYNEQFF. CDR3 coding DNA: TGTGCCACCAGTGATTCGTTAGTCCGGGACAGGGCAACCTACAATGAGCAGTTCTTC.

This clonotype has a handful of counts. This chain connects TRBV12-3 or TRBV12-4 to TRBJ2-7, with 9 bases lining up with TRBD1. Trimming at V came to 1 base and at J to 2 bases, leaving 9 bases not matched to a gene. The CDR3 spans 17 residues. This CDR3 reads CASSLDTGGPGTYEQYF. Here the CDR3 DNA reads TGTGCCAGCAGTTTAGACACAGGGGGCCCAGGAACCTACGAGCAGTACTTC.

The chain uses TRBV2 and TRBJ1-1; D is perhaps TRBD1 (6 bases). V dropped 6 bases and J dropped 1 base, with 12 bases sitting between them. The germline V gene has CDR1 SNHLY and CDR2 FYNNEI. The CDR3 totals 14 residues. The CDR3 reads CASREDSRNTEAFF. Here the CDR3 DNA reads TGTGCCAGCAGGGAGGACAGTCGGAACACTGAAGCTTTCTTT.

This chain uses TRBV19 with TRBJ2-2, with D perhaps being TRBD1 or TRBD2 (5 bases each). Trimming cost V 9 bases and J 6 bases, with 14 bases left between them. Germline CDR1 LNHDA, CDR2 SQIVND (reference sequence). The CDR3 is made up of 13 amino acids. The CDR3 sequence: CASLFRGSGELFF. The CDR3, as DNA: TGTGCCAGCTTGTTCCGGGGCTCCGGGGAGCTGTTTTTT. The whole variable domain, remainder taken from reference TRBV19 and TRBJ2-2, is DGGITQSPKYLFRKEGQNVTLSCEQNLNHDAMYWYRQDPGQGLRLIYYSQIVNDFQKGDIAEGYSVSREKKESFPLTVTSAQKNPTAFYLCASLFRGSGELFFGEGSRLTVL.

CDR3 region: CASSLHDVSGGAGKTQYF. The CDR3 bases are TGTGCCAGCAGCTTACACGACGTTAGCGGGGGGGCCGGGAAGACCCAGTACTTC. This chain joins TRBV7-8 and TRBJ2-5; 11 positions match TRBD2. V lost 2 bases to trimming and J lost 6 bases; unmatched junction nucleotides: 14. Germline-derived CDR1 and CDR2 are SGHVS and FQNEAQ. The CDR3 spans 18 residues.

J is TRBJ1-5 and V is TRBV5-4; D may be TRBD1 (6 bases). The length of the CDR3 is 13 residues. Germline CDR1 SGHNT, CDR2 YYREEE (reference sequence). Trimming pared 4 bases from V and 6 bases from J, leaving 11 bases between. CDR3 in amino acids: CASSGGQGQPQHF. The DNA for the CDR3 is TGTGCCAGCAGCGGGGGGCAGGGTCAGCCCCAGCATTTT.

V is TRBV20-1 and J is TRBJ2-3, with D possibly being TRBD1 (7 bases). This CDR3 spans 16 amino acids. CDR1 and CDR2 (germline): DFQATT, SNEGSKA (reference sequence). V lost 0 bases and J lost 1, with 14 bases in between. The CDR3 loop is CSARDEAGTGTDTQYF. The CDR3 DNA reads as TGCAGTGCTAGAGATGAGGCGGGGACAGGCACAGATACGCAGTATTTT.

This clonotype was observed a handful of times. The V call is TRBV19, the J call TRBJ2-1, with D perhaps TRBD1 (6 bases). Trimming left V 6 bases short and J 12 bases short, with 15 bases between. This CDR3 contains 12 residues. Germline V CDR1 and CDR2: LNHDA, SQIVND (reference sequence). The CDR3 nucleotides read TGTGCCAGTAGCACAGGGATCTCAGGGCAGTTCTTC. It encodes CASSTGISGQFF.

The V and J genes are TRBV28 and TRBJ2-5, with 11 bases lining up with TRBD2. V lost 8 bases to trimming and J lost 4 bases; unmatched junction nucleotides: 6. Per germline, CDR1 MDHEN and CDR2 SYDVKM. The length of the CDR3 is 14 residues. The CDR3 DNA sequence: TGTGCCAGCCAGACTAGCGGGGTAGGAGAGACCCAGTACTTC. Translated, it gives CASQTSGVGETQYF.

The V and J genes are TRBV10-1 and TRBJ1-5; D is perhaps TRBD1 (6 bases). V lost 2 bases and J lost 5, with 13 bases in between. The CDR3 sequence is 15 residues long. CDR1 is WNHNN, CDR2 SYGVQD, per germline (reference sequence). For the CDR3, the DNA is TGCGCCAGCAGTGAGGGCAGGGGAAGGGATCAGCCCCAGCATTTT. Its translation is CASSEGRGRDQPQHF.

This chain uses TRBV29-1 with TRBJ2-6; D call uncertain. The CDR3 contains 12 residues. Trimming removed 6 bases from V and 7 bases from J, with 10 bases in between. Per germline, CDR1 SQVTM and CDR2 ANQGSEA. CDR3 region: CSVWTRANVLTF. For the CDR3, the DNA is TGCAGCGTGTGGACGAGAGCCAACGTCCTGACTTTC.

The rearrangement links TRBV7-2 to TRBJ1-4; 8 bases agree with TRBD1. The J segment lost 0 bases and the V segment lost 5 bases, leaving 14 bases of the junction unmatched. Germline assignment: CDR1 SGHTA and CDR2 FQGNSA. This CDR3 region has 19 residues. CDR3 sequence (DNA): TGTGCCAGCAGCCCCCCCCGTGCAGGGGGCTTCTCAACTAATGAAAAACTGTTTTTT. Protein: CASSPPRAGGFSTNEKLFF.

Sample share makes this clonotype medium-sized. The CDR3: CASSPGQGALNSPLHF. DNA for the CDR3: TGTGCCAGCAGCCCGGGACAGGGAGCACTTAATTCACCCCTCCACTTT. V is TRBV7-2 and J is TRBJ1-6; 9 bases are a match to TRBD1. Losses at the gene ends were 5 bases for V and 6 bases for J; bases not matched to a gene: 8. The length of the CDR3 is 16 residues. CDR1 and CDR2 from the germline V gene are SGHTA and FQGNSA.